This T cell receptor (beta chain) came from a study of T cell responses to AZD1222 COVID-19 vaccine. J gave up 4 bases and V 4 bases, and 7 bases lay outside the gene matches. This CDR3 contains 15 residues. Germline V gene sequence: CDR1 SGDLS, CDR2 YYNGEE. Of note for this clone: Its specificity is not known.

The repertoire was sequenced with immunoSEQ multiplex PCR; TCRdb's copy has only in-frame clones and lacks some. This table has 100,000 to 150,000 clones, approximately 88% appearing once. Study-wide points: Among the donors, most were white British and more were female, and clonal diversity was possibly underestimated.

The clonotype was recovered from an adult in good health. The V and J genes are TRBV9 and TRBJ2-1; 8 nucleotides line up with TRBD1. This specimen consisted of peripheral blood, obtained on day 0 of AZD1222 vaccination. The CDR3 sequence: CASSIGQGSYNEQFF. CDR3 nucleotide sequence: TGTGCCAGCAGCATCGGACAGGGTTCATACAATGAGCAGTTCTTC.